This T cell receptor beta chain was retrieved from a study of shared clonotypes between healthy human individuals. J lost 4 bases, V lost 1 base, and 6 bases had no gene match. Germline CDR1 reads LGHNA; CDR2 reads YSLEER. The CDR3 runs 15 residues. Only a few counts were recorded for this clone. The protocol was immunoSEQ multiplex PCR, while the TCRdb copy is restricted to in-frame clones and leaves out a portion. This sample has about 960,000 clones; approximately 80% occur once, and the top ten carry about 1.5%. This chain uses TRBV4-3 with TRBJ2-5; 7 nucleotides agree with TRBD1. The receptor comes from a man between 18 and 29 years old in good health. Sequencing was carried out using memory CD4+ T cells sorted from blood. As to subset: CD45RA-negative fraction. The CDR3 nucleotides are TGCGCCAGCAGCCAAGCGGGGAACAGGGGAGAGACCCAGTACTTC. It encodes CASSQAGNRGETQYF.